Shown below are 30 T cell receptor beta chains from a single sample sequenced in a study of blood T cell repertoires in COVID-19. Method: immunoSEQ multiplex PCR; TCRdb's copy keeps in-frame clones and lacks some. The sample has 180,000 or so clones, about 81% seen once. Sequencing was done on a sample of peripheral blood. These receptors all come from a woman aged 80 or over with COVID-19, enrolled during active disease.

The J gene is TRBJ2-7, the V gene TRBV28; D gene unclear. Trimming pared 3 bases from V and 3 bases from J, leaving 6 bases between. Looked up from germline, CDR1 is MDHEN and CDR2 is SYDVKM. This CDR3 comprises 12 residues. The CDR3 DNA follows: TGTGCCAGCAGTTTTGCCGGCTACGAGCAGTACTTC. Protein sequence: CASSFAGYEQYF.

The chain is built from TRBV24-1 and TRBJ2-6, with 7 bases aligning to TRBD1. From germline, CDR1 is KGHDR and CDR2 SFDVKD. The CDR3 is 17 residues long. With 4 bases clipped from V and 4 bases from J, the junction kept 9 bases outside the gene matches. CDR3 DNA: TGTGCCACCAGTGACACGACAGGGCTACCAGGGGCCAACGTCCTGACTTTC. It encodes CATSDTTGLPGANVLTF.

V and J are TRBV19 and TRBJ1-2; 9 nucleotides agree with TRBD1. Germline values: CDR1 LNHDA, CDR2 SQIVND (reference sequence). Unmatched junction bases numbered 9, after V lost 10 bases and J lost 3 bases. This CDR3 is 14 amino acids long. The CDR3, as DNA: TGTGCCACCCGGGCCCGGACAGGGGACTATGGCTACACCTTC. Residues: CATRARTGDYGYTF. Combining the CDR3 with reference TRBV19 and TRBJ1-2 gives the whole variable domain DGGITQSPKYLFRKEGQNVTLSCEQNLNHDAMYWYRQDPGQGLRLIYYSQIVNDFQKGDIAEGYSVSREKKESFPLTVTSAQKNPTAFYLCATRARTGDYGYTFGSGTRLTVV.

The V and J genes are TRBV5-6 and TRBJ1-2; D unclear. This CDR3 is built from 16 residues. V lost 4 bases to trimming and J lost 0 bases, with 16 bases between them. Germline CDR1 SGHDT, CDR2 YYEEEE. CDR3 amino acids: CASSILPLRANYGYTF. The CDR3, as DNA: TGTGCCAGCAGCATACTCCCGTTGAGGGCTAACTATGGCTACACCTTC.

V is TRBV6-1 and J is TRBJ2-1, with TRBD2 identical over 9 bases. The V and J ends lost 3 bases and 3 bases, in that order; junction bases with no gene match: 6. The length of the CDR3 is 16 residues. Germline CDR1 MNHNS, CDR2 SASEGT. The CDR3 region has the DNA TGTGCCAGCAGTGATCCCCTAGCGGGGAGCTACAATGAGCAGTTCTTC. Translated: CASSDPLAGSYNEQFF.

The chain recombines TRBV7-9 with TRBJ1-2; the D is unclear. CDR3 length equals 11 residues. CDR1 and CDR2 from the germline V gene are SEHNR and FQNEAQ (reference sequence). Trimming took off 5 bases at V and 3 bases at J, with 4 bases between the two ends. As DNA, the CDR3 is TGTGCCAGCAGCGAGTACTATGGCTACACCTTC. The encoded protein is CASSEYYGYTF.

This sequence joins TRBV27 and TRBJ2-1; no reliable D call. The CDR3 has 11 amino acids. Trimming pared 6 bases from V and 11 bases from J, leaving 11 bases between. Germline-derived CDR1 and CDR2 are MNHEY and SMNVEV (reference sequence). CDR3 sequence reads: CASRPLRKQFF. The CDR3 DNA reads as TGTGCCAGCAGACCCCTCAGGAAGCAGTTCTTC.

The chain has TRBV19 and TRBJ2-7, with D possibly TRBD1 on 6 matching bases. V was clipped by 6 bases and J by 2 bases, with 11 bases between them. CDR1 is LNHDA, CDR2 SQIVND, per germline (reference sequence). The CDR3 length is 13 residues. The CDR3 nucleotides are TGTGCCAGTAGCGGACAGCATACCTACGAGCAGTACTTC. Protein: CASSGQHTYEQYF. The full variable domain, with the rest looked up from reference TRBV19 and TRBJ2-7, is DGGITQSPKYLFRKEGQNVTLSCEQNLNHDAMYWYRQDPGQGLRLIYYSQIVNDFQKGDIAEGYSVSREKKESFPLTVTSAQKNPTAFYLCASSGQHTYEQYFGPGTRLTVT.

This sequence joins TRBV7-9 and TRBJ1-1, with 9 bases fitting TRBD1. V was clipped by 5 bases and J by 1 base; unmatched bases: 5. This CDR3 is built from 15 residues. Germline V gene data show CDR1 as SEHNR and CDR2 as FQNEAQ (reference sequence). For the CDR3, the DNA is TGTGCCAGCAGCCCGTGGACAGGGGCGAACACTGAAGCTTTCTTT. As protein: CASSPWTGANTEAFF.

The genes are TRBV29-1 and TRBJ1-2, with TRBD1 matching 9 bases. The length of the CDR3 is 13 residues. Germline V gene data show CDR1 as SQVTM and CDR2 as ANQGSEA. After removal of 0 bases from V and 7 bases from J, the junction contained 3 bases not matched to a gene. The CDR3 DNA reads TGCAGCGTTGAAGATCAGGGACAGGGTGGCTACACCTTC. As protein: CSVEDQGQGGYTF.

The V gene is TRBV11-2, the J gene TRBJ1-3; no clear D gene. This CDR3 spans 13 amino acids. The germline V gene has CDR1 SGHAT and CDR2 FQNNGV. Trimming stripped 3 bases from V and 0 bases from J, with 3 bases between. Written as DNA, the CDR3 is TGTGCCAGCAGCTTTAACTCTGGAAACACCATATATTTT. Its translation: CASSFNSGNTIYF.

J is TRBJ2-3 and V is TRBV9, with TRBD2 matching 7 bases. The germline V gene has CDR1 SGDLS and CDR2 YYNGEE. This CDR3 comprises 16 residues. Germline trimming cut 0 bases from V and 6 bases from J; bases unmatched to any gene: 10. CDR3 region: CASSVEAFGGSDTQYF. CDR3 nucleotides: TGTGCCAGCAGCGTAGAAGCCTTCGGGGGGTCGGATACGCAGTATTTT. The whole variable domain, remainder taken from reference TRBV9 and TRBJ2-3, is DSGVTQTPKHLITATGQRVTLRCSPRSGDLSVYWYQQSLDQGLQFLIQYYNGEERAKGNILERFSAQQFPDLHSELNLSSLELGDSALYFCASSVEAFGGSDTQYFGPGTRLTVL.

CDR3 amino acids: CATSDTAGTSYEQYF. Here the CDR3 DNA reads TGTGCCACCAGTGATACCGCCGGGACAAGCTACGAGCAGTACTTC. This chain connects TRBV24-1 to TRBJ2-7, with a possible D match to TRBD1 (6 bases). This CDR3 is 15 amino acids long. Germline V gene sequence: CDR1 KGHDR, CDR2 SFDVKD. The V end was cut by 3 bases, the J end by 3 bases, with 14 bases between.

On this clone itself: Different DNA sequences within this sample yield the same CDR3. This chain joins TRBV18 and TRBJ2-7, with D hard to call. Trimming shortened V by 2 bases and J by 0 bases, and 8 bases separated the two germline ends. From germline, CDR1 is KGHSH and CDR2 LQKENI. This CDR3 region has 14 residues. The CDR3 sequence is CASSPSGSSYEQYF. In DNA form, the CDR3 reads TGTGCCAGCTCACCAAGTGGTAGCTCCTACGAGCAGTACTTC.

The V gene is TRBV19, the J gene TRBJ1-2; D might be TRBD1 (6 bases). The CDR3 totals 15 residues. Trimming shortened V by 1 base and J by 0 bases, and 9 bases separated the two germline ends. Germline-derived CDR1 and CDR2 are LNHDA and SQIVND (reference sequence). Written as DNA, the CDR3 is TGTGCCAGTAGTATAGGACAGGCGGCTAACTATGGCTACACCTTC. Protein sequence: CASSIGQAANYGYTF.

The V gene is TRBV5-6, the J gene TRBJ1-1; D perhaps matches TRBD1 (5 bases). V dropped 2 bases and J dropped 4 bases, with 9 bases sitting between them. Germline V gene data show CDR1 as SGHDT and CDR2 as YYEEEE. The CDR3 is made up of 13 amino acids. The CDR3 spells CASSFQGGTEAFF. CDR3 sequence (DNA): TGTGCCAGCAGCTTCCAGGGAGGCACTGAAGCTTTCTTT.

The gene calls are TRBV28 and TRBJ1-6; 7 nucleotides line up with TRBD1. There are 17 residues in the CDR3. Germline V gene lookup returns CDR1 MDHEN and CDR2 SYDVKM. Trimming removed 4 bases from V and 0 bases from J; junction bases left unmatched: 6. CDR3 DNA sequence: TGTGCCAGCAGTTCCCCGGACAGGAGCTCCTATAATTCACCCCTCCACTTT. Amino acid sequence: CASSSPDRSSYNSPLHF. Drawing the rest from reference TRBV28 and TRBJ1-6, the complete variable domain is DVKVTQSSRYLVKRTGEKVFLECVQDMDHENMFWYRQDPGLGLRLIYFSYDVKMKEKGDIPEGYSVSREKKERFSLILESASTNQTSMYLCASSSPDRSSYNSPLHFGNGTRLTVT.

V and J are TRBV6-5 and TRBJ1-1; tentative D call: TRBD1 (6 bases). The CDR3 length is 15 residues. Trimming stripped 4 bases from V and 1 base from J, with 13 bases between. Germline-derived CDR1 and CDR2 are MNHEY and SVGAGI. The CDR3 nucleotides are TGTGCCAGCAGTTCCAGGGGACGGGGGAACACTGAAGCTTTCTTT. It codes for CASSSRGRGNTEAFF.

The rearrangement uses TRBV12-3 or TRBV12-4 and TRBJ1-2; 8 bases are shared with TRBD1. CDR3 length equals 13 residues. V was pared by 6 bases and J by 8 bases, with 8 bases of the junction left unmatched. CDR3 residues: CASSPGQGGGYTF. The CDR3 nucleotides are TGTGCCAGCAGCCCCGGACAGGGCGGGGGCTACACCTTC.

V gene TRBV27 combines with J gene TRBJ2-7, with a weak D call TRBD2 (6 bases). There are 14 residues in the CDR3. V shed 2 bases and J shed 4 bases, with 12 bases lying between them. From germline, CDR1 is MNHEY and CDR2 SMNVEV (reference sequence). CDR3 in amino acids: CASSLRDGGYEQYF. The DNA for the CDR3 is TGTGCCAGCAGTTTACGGGATGGAGGGTACGAGCAGTACTTC.

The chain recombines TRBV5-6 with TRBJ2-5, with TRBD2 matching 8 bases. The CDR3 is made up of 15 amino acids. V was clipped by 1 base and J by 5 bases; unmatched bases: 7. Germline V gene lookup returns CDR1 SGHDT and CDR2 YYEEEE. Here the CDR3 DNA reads TGTGCCAGCAGCTTGTGGGGACTAGGCTATGAGACCCAGTACTTC. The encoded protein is CASSLWGLGYETQYF.

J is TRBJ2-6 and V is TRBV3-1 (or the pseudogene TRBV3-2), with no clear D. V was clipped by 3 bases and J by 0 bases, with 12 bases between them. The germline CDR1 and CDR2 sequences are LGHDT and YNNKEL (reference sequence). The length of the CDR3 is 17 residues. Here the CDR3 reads CASSHYYTFSGANVLTF. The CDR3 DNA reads TGTGCCAGCAGCCACTATTATACGTTCTCTGGGGCCAACGTCCTGACTTTC.

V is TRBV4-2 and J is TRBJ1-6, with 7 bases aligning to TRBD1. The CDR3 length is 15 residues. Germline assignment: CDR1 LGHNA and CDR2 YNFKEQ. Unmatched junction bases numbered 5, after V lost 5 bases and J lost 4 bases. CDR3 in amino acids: CASSGQETYNSPLHF. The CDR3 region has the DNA TGTGCCAGCAGCGGACAGGAGACGTATAATTCACCCCTCCACTTT.

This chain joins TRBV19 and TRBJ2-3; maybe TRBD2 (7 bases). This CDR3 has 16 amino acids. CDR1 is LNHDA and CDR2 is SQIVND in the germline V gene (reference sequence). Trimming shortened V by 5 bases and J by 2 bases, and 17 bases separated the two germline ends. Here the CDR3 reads CASSGGGHPSTDTQYF. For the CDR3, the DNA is TGTGCCAGTAGTGGCGGGGGCCACCCGTCCACAGATACGCAGTATTTT.

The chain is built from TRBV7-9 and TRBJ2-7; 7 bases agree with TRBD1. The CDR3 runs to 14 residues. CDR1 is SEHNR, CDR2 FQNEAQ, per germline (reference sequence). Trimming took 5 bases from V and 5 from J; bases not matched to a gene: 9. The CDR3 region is CASSRHPTGNEQYF. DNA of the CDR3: TGTGCCAGCAGCCGACACCCGACAGGGAACGAGCAGTACTTC.

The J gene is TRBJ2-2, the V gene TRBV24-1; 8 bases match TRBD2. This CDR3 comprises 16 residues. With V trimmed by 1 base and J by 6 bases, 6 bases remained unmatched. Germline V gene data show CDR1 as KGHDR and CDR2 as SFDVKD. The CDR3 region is CATSDFSASGPGELFF. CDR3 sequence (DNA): TGTGCCACCAGTGATTTTTCGGCTAGCGGGCCCGGGGAGCTGTTTTTT.

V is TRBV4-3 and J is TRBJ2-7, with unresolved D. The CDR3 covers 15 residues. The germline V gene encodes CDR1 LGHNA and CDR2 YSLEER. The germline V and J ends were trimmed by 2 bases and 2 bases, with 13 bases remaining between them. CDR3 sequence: CASSQRLHGTYEQYF. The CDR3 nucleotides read TGCGCCAGCAGCCAAAGACTTCACGGAACCTACGAGCAGTACTTC.

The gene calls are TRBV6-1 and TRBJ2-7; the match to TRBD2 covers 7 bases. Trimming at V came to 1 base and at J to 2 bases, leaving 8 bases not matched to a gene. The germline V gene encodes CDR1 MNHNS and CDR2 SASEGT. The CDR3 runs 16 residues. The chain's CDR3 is CASSEGASGIPYEQYF. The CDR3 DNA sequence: TGTGCCAGCAGTGAAGGCGCTAGCGGAATTCCCTACGAGCAGTACTTC.

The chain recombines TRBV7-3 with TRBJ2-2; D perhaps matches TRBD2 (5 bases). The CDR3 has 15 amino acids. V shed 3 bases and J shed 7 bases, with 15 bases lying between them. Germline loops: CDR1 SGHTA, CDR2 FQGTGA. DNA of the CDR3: TGTGCCAGCAGCTTTCCTGCCGGGGTAGGCGGGGAGCTGTTTTTT. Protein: CASSFPAGVGGELFF. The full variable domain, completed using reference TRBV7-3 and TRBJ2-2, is GAGVSQTPSNKVTEKGKYVELRCDPISGHTALYWYRQSLGQGPEFLIYFQGTGAADDSGLPNDRFFAVRPEGSVSTLKIQRTERGDSAVYLCASSFPAGVGGELFFGEGSRLTVL.

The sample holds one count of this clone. CDR3 coding DNA: TGTGCCAGCAGCCTACTATCAGGGTCTGGGGCCAACGTCCTGACTTTC. It codes for CASSLLSGSGANVLTF. The chain is built from TRBV28 and TRBJ2-6; possibly TRBD1 for D (5 bases). Germline V CDR1 and CDR2: MDHEN, SYDVKM. V lost 6 bases and J 1 base, leaving 13 bases between the germline ends. The CDR3 has 16 residues.